This T cell receptor (beta chain) was obtained from a study of control samples from healthy donors and cancer patients. TCRdb's copy holds only in-frame clones and misses some; the assay was immunoSEQ multiplex PCR. The sample includes 95,000 to 150,000 clones, approximately 92% seen only once; the top ten take about 0.6%. The CDR3 runs to 13 residues. V lost 3 bases, J lost 9 bases, and 1 base stayed unmatched. This TCR was sampled from a man older than 75 with head and neck cancer. Sequencing was performed on PBMCs. The chain couples TRBV12-3 or TRBV12-4 to TRBJ2-7; 14 bases line up with TRBD2. The DNA of the CDR3 is TGTGCCAGCAGTTTCGGGACTAGCGGGAGGCAGTACTTC. It encodes CASSFGTSGRQYF.